The source of this T cell receptor beta chain is a study of identifying expanded T cells in peripheral blood. Broader study findings: Differentially abundant clones: about 1.2 between replicates, 15 to 17 at roughly 2 weeks, roughly 18 at four. Clone count variance between roughly 2-week samples rose with total template count.

Healthy donors had no documented immune events, such as infections, while sampled. As regards this clone: The antigen remains unidentified.

The CDR3 is made up of 17 amino acids. Germline values: CDR1 LGHNA, CDR2 YNFKEQ. With 3 bases removed from V and 1 base from J, the gap between germline ends came to 13 bases. Assay: immunoSEQ multiplex PCR; the TCRdb copy retains only in-frame clones and omits some. The sample lists about 97,000 clones, around 90% occurring once. The rearrangement uses TRBV4-2 and TRBJ2-6; the D gene is possibly TRBD1 (5 bases). The receptor comes from a person between 18 and 69 years old in good health. Specimen: blood. The chain's CDR3 is CASSHRQMLSGANVLTF. CDR3 DNA sequence: TGTGCCAGCAGCCATCGACAGATGCTTTCTGGGGCCAACGTCCTGACTTTC.